This record looks at one TCR beta chain sequence and its context. Its antigen is not identified. This entry belongs to a study of vaccination effects on CD4 cells after COVID-19. Overall study results and limits: The study found marked clonal contraction of infection- and vaccine-induced clones late after vaccination. Convalescent patients were scarce in the study, and it lacked early post-infection timepoints.

TCRdb keeps only in-frame clones here, not all; method: immunoSEQ multiplex PCR. The sample yields approximately 13,000 clones, over 65% seen once. Viral peptide pools were used in the ViraFEST assay to expand antigen-specific CD4+ T cells, and sequencing came afterward. It was after approximately 11 days of culture that CD4+ T cells were isolated. The healthy vaccine recipients, who had no prior SARS-CoV-2 infection, showed negative nucleocapsid antibodies. Days 3 and 7 were when half the medium was replaced with IL-2 medium. Germline CDR1 and CDR2: SGHTA and FQGNSA. The V gene lost 2 bases and the J gene lost 4 bases, with 7 bases spanning the gap. CDR3 length: 13 residues.

The rearrangement joins TRBV7-2 to TRBJ2-3; tentative D call: TRBD1 (5 bases). The material was CD4+ T cells from PBMCs cultured with HCoV-229E spike peptides, obtained before COVID-19 vaccination. The sequence came from a human donor who received a COVID-19 vaccine. CDR3 in DNA: TGTGCCAGCAGCTTAAAGGGGCCAGATACGCAGTATTTT. Amino acids: CASSLKGPDTQYF.